Listed below are T cell receptor beta chains from one sample, sequenced in a study of cytomegalovirus exposure and HLA in healthy donors. Measured with immunoSEQ multiplex PCR; TCRdb has only the in-frame clones, and not every one. The profile covers roughly 230,000 clones, with about nine tenths appearing a single time and about 1.7% taken by the ten largest. Material: PBMCs. These receptors came from a girl aged 2 to 10 in good health and CMV-seronegative. Both conserved end residues are trimmed from each CDR3. Clone size is not always given. Where it is, it says once, few, many or a class for expanded clones.

v_call	j_call	clone_size	cdr3_length	cdr3_aa
TRBV29-1	TRBJ2-7	-	13	SVEGTLLEPYEQY
TRBV30	TRBJ1-2	-	12	AWRQQGFNYGYT
TRBV6-4	TRBJ2-2	-	12	ASSVTVNTGELF
TRBV6-4	TRBJ1-4	-	15	ASSTPEGTRPNEKLF
TRBV13	TRBJ1-1	-	13	ASSLEQGRNTEAF
TRBV14	TRBJ1-1	-	12	ASSQDQTATEAF
TRBV12-5	TRBJ2-1	once	16	ASGPGQQRELIIDEQF
TRBV7-2	TRBJ1-2	-	15	ASSSHSSTGPWNGYT
TRBV28	TRBJ1-2	-	12	ASSPGTTSYGYT
TRBV6-5	TRBJ2-1	-	12	ASSYGLAPAEQF
TRBV5-1	TRBJ2-7	-	10	ASSGQGYEQY
TRBV7-8	TRBJ2-1	once	14	ASSSKAGGGSNEQF
TRBV5-1	TRBJ2-7	-	13	ASSPSGGTYYEQY
TRBV21-1	TRBJ2-1	-	17	ASSKGLAGGLRSYNEQF
TRBV5-1	TRBJ2-4	-	13	ASSLERGGMDIQY
TRBV7-6	TRBJ1-1	-	11	ASTQQLGTEAF
TRBV10-2	TRBJ2-1	-	13	ASGSGLSGVNEQF
TRBV6-6	TRBJ2-7	-	12	ASTPGQGPYEQY
TRBV27	TRBJ2-1	-	18	ASSPDPPGTSGPLGNEQF
TRBV18	TRBJ1-4	-	14	ASSPSYQATNEKLF
TRBV27	TRBJ1-2	-	14	ASSLVGQGNVYGYT
TRBV6-1	TRBJ2-6	-	19	ASSEDGASGSFFSGANVLT
TRBV30	TRBJ1-2	-	13	AWSVGQEGRYGYT
TRBV4-3	TRBJ1-5	-	14	ASSQEAEQGDQPQH
TRBV7-2	TRBJ1-5	-	12	ASSPRTGNQPQH
TRBV5-1	TRBJ2-1	-	12	ASSLGREYNEQF
TRBV4-2	TRBJ2-2	-	14	ASSQGRTGYTGELF
TRBV29-1	TRBJ2-3	-	12	SVVGGAGTDTQY
TRBV4-1	TRBJ2-7	-	15	ASSQERGSASGRRMY